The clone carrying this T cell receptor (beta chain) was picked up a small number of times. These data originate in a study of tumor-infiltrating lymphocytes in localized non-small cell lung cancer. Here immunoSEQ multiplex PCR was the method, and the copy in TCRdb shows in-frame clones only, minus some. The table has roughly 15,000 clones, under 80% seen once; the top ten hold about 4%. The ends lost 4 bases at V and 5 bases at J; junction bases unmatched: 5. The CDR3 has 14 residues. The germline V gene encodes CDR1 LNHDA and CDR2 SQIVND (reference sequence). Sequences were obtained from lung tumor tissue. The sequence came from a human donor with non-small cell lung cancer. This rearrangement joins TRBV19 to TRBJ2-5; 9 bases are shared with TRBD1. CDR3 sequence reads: CASSNTGGAETQYF. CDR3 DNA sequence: TGTGCCAGTAGTAACACAGGGGGCGCGGAGACCCAGTACTTC.